This entry lists 8 T cell receptor beta chains sequenced from one sample in a study of lung T cells in sarcoidosis with Löfgren's syndrome. MiXCR, applied by TCRdb to the reads, yields one record per CDR3 protein. The sample includes about 3,200 distinct CDR3 sequences, around a sixth seen only once; the top ten take 7.2%. Material for sequencing was CD4+ T cells from bronchoalveolar lavage. The origin of the receptors is a human donor with sarcoidosis (Löfgren's syndrome or another form), or a control subject (not recorded which).

This clonotype is medium-sized (0.01 to 0.1%) in the sample. This chain links TRBV7-9 with TRBJ2-7; 8 bases map to TRBD2. The CDR3 contains 13 residues. V gave up 1 base and J gave up 7 bases; unmatched junction bases: 3. Germline V gives CDR1 SEHNR, CDR2 FQNEAQ (reference sequence). The CDR3, as DNA: TGTGCCAGCAGCTTAGTTCCGGGGGGGGAGCAGTACGTC. Translating it yields CASSLVPGGEQYV.

Only a few counts were recorded for this clonotype. This chain joins TRBV7-9 and TRBJ2-1; 13 nucleotides agree with TRBD2. Germline lookup yields CDR1 SEHNR and CDR2 FQNEAQ (reference sequence). The CDR3 has 15 amino acids. Trimming cost V 5 bases and J 6 bases; bases outside gene matches: 4. CDR3 sequence reads: CASSLGLAGVNEQFF. CDR3 sequence (DNA): TGTGCCAGCAGCCTCGGACTAGCGGGAGTCAATGAGCAGTTCTTC.

This clonotype was seen a few times. This chain connects TRBV7-6 to TRBJ2-5, with a possible D match to TRBD2 (5 bases). The CDR3 runs to 14 residues. CDR1 and CDR2 (germline): SGHVS, FNYEAQ. V was shortened by 3 bases and J by 4 bases, with 12 bases between the two germline ends. CDR3 region: CASSLSSAGETQYF. Here the CDR3 DNA reads TGTGCCAGCAGCTTGTCGTCTGCGGGAGAGACCCAGTACTTC.

This chain connects TRBV19 to TRBJ1-4, with a weak D call TRBD1 (5 bases). CDR1 and CDR2 from the germline V gene are LNHDA and SQIVND (reference sequence). Trimming stripped 5 bases from V and 0 bases from J, with 10 bases between. There are 15 residues in the CDR3. The CDR3 DNA is TGTGCCAGTAGTCTGGACACCGCAACTAATGAAAAACTGTTTTTT. Translating it yields CASSLDTATNEKLFF. Combining the CDR3 with reference TRBV19 and TRBJ1-4 gives the whole variable domain DGGITQSPKYLFRKEGQNVTLSCEQNLNHDAMYWYRQDPGQGLRLIYYSQIVNDFQKGDIAEGYSVSREKKESFPLTVTSAQKNPTAFYLCASSLDTATNEKLFFGSGTQLSVL.

CDR3 in amino acids: CASSLETSGRASYEQFF. The CDR3, as DNA: TGCGCCAGCAGCTTGGAGACTAGCGGGAGGGCTTCGTATGAGCAGTTCTTC. The V call is TRBV5-1, the J call TRBJ2-1; 14 bases line up with TRBD2. The CDR3 is 17 amino acids. The germline V gene has CDR1 SGHRS and CDR2 YFSETQ. The trim removed 0 bases at V and 8 bases at J, leaving 7 bases unmatched.

About this clonotype itself: The CDR3 does not close with the conserved phenylalanine or tryptophan, likely indicating a read error. The V and J genes are TRBV7-2 and TRBJ1-3; D not certain. In germline, CDR1 is SGHTA, CDR2 FQGNSA. V was pared by 1 base and J by 3 bases, with 10 bases between. The CDR3 runs 15 residues. As DNA, the CDR3 is TGTGCCAGCAGCTTAGACGTCGGCTTTGGAAACACCATATATCTT. This sequence encodes CASSLDVGFGNTIYL.

To note about this clonotype: This may be a read error, as it is one base from a much larger clone. This chain links TRBV19 with TRBJ2-7; D call uncertain. Germline CDR1 is LNHDA and CDR2 is SQIVND (reference sequence). The ends were cut back, 1 base at V and 9 bases at J, with 13 bases in the middle. This CDR3 comprises 13 residues. CDR3 sequence reads: CASSIGDVNGQYF. CDR3 nucleotides: TGTGCCAGTAGTATAGGTGACGTAAACGGGCAGTACTTC.

This clonotype ranks as medium-sized. The chain joins TRBV7-9 to TRBJ1-2; D is perhaps TRBD1 (6 bases). CDR3 size: 12 residues. CDR1 and CDR2 from the germline V gene are SEHNR and FQNEAQ (reference sequence). Trimming stripped 1 base from V and 13 bases from J, with 13 bases between. The CDR3 loop reads CASSLVGGPITF. CDR3 sequence (DNA): TGTGCCAGCAGCTTAGTAGGGGGACCGATCACCTTC. Together with reference TRBV7-9 and TRBJ1-2, the CDR3 gives the full variable domain: DTGVSQNPRHKITKRGQNVTFRCDPISEHNRLYWYRQTLGQGPEFLTYFQNEAQLEKSRLLSDRFSAERPKGSFSTLEIQRTEQGDSAMYLCASSLVGGPITFGSGTRLTVV.